This entry features one TCR beta chain sequence. Its antigen is currently unknown. The CDR3 sequence is 15 residues long. V lost 7 bases and J 2 bases, leaving 15 bases between the germline ends. RNA transcripts served as template for amplifying TCR beta CDR3 sequences. The library came from an HTBI-primed first-round RT-PCR and a second-round multiplex PCR. TCRdb redid the calling of the multiplex PCR reads with MiXCR, one entry per CDR3 protein. This table has around 660,000 distinct CDR3 sequences, approximately 39% appearing once. This entry is derived from a study of Graves' ophthalmopathy and Graves' hyperthyroidism. Study overall: The authors collected peripheral blood at initial diagnosis, before any treatment. Overall study results and limits: A classifier, a 13-signature model, separated ophthalmopathy from stable hyperthyroidism with nearly 90% sensitivity and approximately 80% specificity.

Thyroid ultrasound, orbital computed tomography, TRAb, serum thyroxine and clinical symptoms formed the basis of diagnosis. V gene TRBV12-3 or TRBV12-4 combines with J gene TRBJ1-5; possible D gene TRBD1, 6 bases. The sequence was collected from an adult man with Graves' ophthalmopathy. The sample taken for sequencing was peripheral blood. Here the CDR3 reads CASTLGAGGNQPQHF. In DNA form, the CDR3 reads TGTGCCAGCACCCTTGGGGCAGGGGGCAATCAGCCCCAGCATTTT.